This T cell receptor beta chain emerged from a study of beta chain features in type 1 diabetes. Every donor had blood drawn once into heparin, 100 to 150 mL on average. With 1 base removed from V and 4 bases from J, the gap between germline ends came to 13 bases. The germline V gene encodes CDR1 LNHDA and CDR2 SQIVND (reference sequence). The CDR3 has 16 amino acids. Study observations and caveats: Lower insertion and higher deletion counts appeared at VDJ junctions in type 1 diabetes patients. Shortening that was moderate but significant affected the TCRB CDR3s of Type 1 diabetes patients in all four CD4+ subsets.

Reverse transcription of all isolated RNA meant that expressed TCRB transcripts were sequenced. The average output of naive, central memory and regulatory T cell samples was approximately 3.8 million reads. The repertoire was sequenced with immunoSEQ multiplex PCR; TCRdb's copy has only in-frame clones and lacks some. The table includes some 350,000 clones, 9.6% detected once. Turning to this clone: The antigen is not known.

Sequenced input: central memory CD4+ T cells from blood. This sequence originates from a man aged 25 to 40 with type 1 diabetes. The rearrangement links TRBV19 to TRBJ2-2; tentatively, D is TRBD1 (6 bases). The CDR3 bases are TGTGCCAGTAGTATAGCAGGGGTCGGTGGCACCGGGGAGCTGTTTTTT. Protein sequence: CASSIAGVGGTGELFF.